This T cell receptor (beta chain) was captured in a study of T-cell memory formation after mild COVID-19. The CDR3 has 16 amino acids. J was trimmed by 1 base and V by 6 bases; bases with no gene match: 12. Germline V gives CDR1 DFQATT, CDR2 SNEGSKA (reference sequence). General observations from the study: Detection of some responders pre-infection suggested pre-existing cross-reactive memory T cells participated. For contracting clones, CD4+ ones sat mainly in CM and EM, CD8+ in EMRA. SARS-CoV-2 specificity was not confirmed for second-wave clones peaking on day 37.

This clonotype has only a few counts. Its antigen is undetermined. 5'RACE primed from the constant segment yielded TCR alpha and TCR beta cDNA libraries bearing sample barcodes and UMIs. TCRdb reanalysed the 5' RACE reads using MiXCR and keeps one entry per CDR3 protein. The sample consists of 470,000 or so distinct CDR3 sequences, around 19% of them appearing once. This sequence joins TRBV20-1 and TRBJ2-3, with 8 bases matching TRBD2. This TCR was recovered from an adult woman who had mild COVID-19 (a few samples of this study predate the infection). Cell type and time point are not known. Material: PBMCs or a T cell subset sorted from them (not recorded which). This chain's CDR3 is CSAPRSSGARTDTQYF. CDR3 nucleotides: TGCAGTGCACCTCGGAGTAGCGGGGCCCGCACAGATACGCAGTATTTT.